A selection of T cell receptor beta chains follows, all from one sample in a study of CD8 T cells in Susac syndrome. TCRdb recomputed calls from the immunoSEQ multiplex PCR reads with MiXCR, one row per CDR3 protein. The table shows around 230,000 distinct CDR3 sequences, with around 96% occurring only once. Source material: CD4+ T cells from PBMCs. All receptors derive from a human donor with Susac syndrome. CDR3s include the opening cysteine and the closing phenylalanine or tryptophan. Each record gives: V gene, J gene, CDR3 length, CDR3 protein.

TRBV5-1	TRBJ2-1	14	CASSRPSGDNEQFF
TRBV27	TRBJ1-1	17	CASSLPLRAPLNTEAFF
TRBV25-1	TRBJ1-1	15	CASSEWDRGRSEAFF
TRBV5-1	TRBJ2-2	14	CASSLGEGTGELFF
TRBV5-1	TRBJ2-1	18	CASSQGLAGGTVYNEQFF
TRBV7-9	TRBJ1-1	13	CASSLEPNTEAFF
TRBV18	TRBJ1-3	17	CASSPIPGDGSGNTIYF
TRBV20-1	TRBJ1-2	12	CSARPDSGGYTF
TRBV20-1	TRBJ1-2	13	CSAEGTANNGYTF
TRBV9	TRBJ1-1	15	CASSVEGTRNTEAFF
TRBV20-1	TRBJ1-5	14	CSARQAGSNQPQHF
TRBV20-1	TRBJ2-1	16	CSARDRLAGALYEQFF
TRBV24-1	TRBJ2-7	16	CATSDRPDRPPYEQYF
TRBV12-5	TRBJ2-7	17	CASGLRTTSGRSYEQYF
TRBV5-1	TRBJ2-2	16	CASSLVGGGYTGELFF
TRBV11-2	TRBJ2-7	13	CASSPDRVYEQYF
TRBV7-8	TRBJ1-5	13	CASSLRQGQPQHF
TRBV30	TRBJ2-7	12	CASKRGSYEQYF
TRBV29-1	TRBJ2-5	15	CSVASGTGGGETQYF
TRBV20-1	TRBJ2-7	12	CSASISGYEQYF
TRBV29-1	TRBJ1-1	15	CSVEDRTGANTEAFF
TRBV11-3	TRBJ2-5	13	CASSFQFQETQYF
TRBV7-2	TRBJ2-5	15	CASTPLGTRQETQYF
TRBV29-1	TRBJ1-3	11	CSARQGNTIYF
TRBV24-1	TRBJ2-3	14	CATSDPPGPSTQYF
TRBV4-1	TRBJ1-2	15	CASSQVDTSGYGYTF
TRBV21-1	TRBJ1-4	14	CASSKGYRDEKLFF
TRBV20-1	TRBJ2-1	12	CSPLGGYNEQFF
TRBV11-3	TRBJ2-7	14	CASSPGQGSSEQYF
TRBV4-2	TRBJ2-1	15	CASSQDSSSYNEQFF
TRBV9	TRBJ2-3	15	CASSLTGTGRDTQYF
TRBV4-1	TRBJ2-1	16	CASRSTGREYYNEQFF
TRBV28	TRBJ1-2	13	CASSFGGPYGYTF
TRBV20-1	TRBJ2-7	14	CSGSGTSGSDEQYF
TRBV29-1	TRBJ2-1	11	CSVLAVNEQFF
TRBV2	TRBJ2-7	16	CASSEIRAGHSYEQYF
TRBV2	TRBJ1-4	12	CASSVRDEKLFF
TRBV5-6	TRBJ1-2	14	CASSLQGRNYGYTF
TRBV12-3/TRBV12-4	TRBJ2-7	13	CASSPGQGLEQYF
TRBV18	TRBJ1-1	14	CASSPPSAGTEAFF
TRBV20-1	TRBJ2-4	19	CSAVPGLAGALVTKNIQYF
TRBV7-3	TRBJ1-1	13	CASSLGSPMGAFF
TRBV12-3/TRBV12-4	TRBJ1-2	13	CASSLATLSGYTF
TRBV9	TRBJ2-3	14	CASSVDLATDTQYF
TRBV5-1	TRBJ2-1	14	CASSPRDLYNEQFF
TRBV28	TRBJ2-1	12	CACRSGVNEQFF
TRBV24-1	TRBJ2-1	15	CATSDAREVYNEQFF
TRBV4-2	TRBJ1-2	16	CASSQEPNPGQSDYTF
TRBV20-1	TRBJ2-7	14	CSARAGTPRSEQYF
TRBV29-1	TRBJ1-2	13	CSVGPPASYGYTF
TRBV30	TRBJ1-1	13	CAWSYVRGTEAFF
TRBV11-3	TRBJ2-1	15	CASSSSSSGRAEKFF
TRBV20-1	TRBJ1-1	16	CSAPPRDREWNTEAFF
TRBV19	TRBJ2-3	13	CASQGQLTDTQYF
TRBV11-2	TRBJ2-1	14	CASSLIRGANEQFF
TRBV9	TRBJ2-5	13	CASSVVGGETQYF
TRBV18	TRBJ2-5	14	CASSPPAAGETQYF
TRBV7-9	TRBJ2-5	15	CASRMGRGHQETQYF